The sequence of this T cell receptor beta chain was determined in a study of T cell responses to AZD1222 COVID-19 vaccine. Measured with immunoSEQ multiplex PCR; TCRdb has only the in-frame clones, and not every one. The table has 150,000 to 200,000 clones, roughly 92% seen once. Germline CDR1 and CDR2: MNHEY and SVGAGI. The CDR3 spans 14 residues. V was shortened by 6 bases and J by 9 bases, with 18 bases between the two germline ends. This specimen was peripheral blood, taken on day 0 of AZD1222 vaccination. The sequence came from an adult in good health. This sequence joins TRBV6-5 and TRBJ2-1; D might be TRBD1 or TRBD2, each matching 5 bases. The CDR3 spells CASSSLGELTEQFF. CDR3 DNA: TGTGCCAGCAGCAGCCTGGGGGAATTAACTGAGCAGTTCTTC.